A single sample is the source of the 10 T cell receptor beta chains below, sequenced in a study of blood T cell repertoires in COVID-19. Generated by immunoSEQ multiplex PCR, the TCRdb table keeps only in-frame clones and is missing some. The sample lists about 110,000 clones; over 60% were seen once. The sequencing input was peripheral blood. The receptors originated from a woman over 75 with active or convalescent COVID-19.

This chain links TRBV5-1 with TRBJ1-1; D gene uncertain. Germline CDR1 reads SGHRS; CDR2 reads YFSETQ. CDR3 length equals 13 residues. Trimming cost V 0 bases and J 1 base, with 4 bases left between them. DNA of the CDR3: TGCGCCAGCAGCTTGGCCTGGAACACTGAAGCTTTCTTT. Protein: CASSLAWNTEAFF.

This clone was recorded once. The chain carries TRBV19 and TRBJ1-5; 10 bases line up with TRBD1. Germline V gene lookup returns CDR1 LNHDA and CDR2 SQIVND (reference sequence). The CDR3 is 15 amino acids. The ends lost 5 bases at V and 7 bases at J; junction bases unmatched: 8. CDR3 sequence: CASSSGTGEWQPQHF. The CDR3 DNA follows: TGTGCCAGTAGTTCAGGGACAGGGGAGTGGCAGCCCCAGCATTTT.

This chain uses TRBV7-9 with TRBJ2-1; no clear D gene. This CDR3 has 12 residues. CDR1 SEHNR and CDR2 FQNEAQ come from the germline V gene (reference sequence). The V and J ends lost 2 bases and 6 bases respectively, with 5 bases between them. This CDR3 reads CASSLSPNEQFF. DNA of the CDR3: TGTGCCAGCAGCTTATCTCCCAATGAGCAGTTCTTC. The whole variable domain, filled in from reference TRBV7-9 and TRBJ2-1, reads DTGVSQNPRHKITKRGQNVTFRCDPISEHNRLYWYRQTLGQGPEFLTYFQNEAQLEKSRLLSDRFSAERPKGSFSTLEIQRTEQGDSAMYLCASSLSPNEQFFGPGTRLTVL.

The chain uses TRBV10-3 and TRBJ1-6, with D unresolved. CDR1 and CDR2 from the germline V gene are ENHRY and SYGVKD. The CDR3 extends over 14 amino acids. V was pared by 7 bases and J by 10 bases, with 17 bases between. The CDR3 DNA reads TGTGCCATCACTGATAGCTACGGGAGGTCACCCCTCCACTTT. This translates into CAITDSYGRSPLHF.

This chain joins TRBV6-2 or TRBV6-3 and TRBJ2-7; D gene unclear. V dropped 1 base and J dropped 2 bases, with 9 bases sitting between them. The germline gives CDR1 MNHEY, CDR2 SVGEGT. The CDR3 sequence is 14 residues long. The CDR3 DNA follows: TGTGCCAGCAGTTACTTGGGCAGAGCCTACGAGCAGTACTTC. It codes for CASSYLGRAYEQYF.

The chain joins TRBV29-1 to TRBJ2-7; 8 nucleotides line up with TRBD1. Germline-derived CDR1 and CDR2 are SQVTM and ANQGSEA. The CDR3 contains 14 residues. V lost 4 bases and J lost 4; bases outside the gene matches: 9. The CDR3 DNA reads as TGCAGCGTTGGGCCTAGGACAGGGACATACGAGCAGTACTTC. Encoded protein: CSVGPRTGTYEQYF.

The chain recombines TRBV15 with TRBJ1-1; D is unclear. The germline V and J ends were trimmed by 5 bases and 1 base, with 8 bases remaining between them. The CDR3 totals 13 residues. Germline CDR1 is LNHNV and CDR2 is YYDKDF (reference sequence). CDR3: CATSRLGNTEAFF. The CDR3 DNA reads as TGTGCCACCAGCCGTCTAGGGAACACTGAAGCTTTCTTT.

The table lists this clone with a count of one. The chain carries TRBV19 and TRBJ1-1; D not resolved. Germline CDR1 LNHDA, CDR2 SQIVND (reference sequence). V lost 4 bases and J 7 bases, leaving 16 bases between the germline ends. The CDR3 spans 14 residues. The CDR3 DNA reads TGTGCCAGTAGTAACCTCGGGGAGCGGCATGAAGCTTTCTTT. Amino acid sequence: CASSNLGERHEAFF. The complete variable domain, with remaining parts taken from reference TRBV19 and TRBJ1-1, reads DGGITQSPKYLFRKEGQNVTLSCEQNLNHDAMYWYRQDPGQGLRLIYYSQIVNDFQKGDIAEGYSVSREKKESFPLTVTSAQKNPTAFYLCASSNLGERHEAFFGQGTRLTVV.

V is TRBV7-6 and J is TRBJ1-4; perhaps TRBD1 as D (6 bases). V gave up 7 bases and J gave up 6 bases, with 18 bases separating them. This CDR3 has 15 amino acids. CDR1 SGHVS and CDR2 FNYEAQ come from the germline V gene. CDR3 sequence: CASTLGGGADEKLFF. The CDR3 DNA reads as TGTGCCAGCACCCTAGGGGGGGGCGCCGATGAAAAACTGTTTTTT.

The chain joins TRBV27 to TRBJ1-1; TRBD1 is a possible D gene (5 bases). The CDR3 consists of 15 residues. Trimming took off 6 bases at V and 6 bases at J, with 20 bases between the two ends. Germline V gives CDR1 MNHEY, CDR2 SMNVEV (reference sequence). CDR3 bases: TGTGCCAGCAGCTTGTACGAAAACGGGGGGGCTGAAGCTTTCTTT. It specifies CASSLYENGGAEAFF.